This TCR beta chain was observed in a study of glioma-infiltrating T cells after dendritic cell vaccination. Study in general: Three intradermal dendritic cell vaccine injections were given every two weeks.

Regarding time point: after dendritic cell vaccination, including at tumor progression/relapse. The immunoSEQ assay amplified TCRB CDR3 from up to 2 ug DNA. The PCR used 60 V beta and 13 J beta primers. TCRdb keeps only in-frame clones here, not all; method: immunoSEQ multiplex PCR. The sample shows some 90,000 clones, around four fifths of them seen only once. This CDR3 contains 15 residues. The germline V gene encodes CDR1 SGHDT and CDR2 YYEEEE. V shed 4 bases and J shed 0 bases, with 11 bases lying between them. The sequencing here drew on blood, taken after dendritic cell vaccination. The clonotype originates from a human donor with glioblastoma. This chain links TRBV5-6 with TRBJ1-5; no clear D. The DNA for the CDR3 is TGTGCCAGCAGCAGACACCGGATTAGCAATCAGCCCCAGCATTTT. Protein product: CASSRHRISNQPQHF.